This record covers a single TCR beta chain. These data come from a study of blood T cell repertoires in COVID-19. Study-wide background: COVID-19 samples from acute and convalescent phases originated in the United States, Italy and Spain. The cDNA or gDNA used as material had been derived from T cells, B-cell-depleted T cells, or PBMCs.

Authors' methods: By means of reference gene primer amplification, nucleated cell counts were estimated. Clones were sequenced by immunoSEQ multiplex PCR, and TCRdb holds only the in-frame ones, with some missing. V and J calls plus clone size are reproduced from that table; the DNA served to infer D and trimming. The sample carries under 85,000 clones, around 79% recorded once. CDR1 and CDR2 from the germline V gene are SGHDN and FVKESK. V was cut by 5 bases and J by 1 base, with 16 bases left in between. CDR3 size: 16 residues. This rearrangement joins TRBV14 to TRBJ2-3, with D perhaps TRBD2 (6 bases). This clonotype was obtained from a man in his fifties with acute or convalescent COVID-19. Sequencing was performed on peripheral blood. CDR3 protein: CASSSRGGMGTDTQYF. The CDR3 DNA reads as TGTGCCAGCAGCTCCCGTGGAGGGATGGGCACAGATACGCAGTATTTT.